What follows describes a single TCR beta chain. Using immunoSEQ multiplex PCR, the repertoire was profiled, and TCRdb retains in-frame clones only, with some absent. The sample has approximately 230,000 clones, about 87% seen once; the top ten hold about 6.7%. The data were taken from a study of blood T cell repertoires in COVID-19. J lost 6 bases, V lost 2 bases, and 10 bases had no gene match. The CDR3 runs to 18 residues. Germline CDR1 SGHTA, CDR2 FQGNSA. V is TRBV7-2 and J is TRBJ2-1; 13 nucleotides match TRBD2. Sequencing was done on a sample of peripheral blood. The source of this sequence is a woman aged 25 to 39 with COVID-19, enrolled during active disease. CDR3 DNA sequence: TGTGCCAGCAGCTTACGTCGGACTAGCGGGAGCAAGGGCAATGAGCAGTTCTTC. This translates into CASSLRRTSGSKGNEQFF.